This T cell receptor (beta chain) was documented in a study of tumor and adjacent non-tumor tissue in lung cancer (dated by TCRdb to 2017 to 2018). About the investigation overall: By cancer type, the cohort comprised 12 to 13 adenocarcinoma patients, 2 squamous cell carcinoma patients and 1 small cell lung cancer patient. The approximately 15 patients were aged about 31 to 76 years, included 10 men and 5 women, and had TNM stage I to III disease. A total of approximately 120,000,000 productive TCRbeta reads were generated by sequencing, corresponding to an average of around 4 million reads per sample. Bulk TCRbeta repertoires were compared between lung tumor tissue and matched distant non-tumor lung tissue obtained from fewer than 16 lung cancer patients. More than 25 paired specimens, one tumor and one normal lung sample per patient, were profiled by TCRbeta CDR3 sequencing.

Library construction relied on multiplex PCR. These reads were obtained on an Illumina HiSeq 2500. Following protocols modified from ARM-PCR, the researchers constructed TCRbeta libraries through three rounds of nested PCR with primers (Table S4). Before sequencing, PCR products of 200-500 bp were cut from the gel and purified using the QIAquick gel extraction kit. The paper's data handling went like this. Reads were cleaned with Trimmomatic, merged with FLASH into complete CDR3 sequences, and assigned to V(D)J germline segments with MiTCR. Clonal diversity was calculated as the inverse Simpson's index using VDJtools. In-frame sequences lacking a premature stop codon were counted as productive reads. TCRdb cleaned the public reads at Q25 with fastp, built clones with MiXCR and kept in-frame beta chains. Here each entry gathers all rows of one CDR3 protein and keeps the most common genes and DNA. The authors' filters were not applied to this entry. A total of about 60,000 distinct CDR3 sequences appear in this sample, about 61% of them only once. The biggest ten clones account for 32% of the sample.

RNA was isolated from bulk unsorted tissue, and RNA quality was assessed with a NanoDrop ND-1000 and an Agilent 2100. Normal lung samples were distant non-tumor tissue taken more than 3 cm from the tumor edge. All donors had newly diagnosed lung cancer, had not received prior chemotherapy, and were admitted for thoracic surgery in China between August and November 2014. Anyone who had undergone radiotherapy or chemotherapy before, or who had another cancer at the same time, was left out of the study. Pieces of surgical tissue measuring about 1-2.1 cm3 were kept in RNAlater solution and held at -80 degrees C until needed. General conclusions and limits of the study: The top 100 clones accounted for a significantly larger cumulative portion of the repertoire in normal lung than in tumor tissue. The cohort had only approximately 15 patients, and the authors noted that larger samples and more detailed clinical data are needed. Peripheral blood was not sequenced, so blood TCRbeta repertoires were not examined in the lung cancer patients of the study. Neither the sequencing platform nor unique molecular identifiers are mentioned in the methods. Tumor tissue showed significantly higher TCR diversity (inverse Simpson) than normal lung tissue, at 431.37 vs 166.20 (P = 0.0075, Mann-Whitney U test). Younger patients had significantly higher TCR diversity, and higher tumor TCR diversity was associated with shorter overall and disease-free survival.

Taken from the germline V gene, the CDR1 and CDR2 loops are SQVTM and ANQGSEA. A total of 13 residues make up the CDR3, ends included. The sequence is cut down to CDR3 DNA, 39 bases in frame from base 1. The V end loses 5 bases and the J end loses 9 bases, and a stretch of 19 bases separates them. Regarding this clonotype: What this receptor recognizes is not known. The CDR3 ends on some other residue instead of the conserved phenylalanine or tryptophan, so this is likely a read error.

This clonotype was sampled from an older man with non-small cell lung cancer. The source material was distant non-tumor lung tissue. This sequence uses TRBV29-1 and TRBJ1-2, with the D gene call left open. The CDR3: CSVFLQWIGSYTL. The nucleotides read TGCAGCGTTTTTTTACAGTGGATTGGAAGCTACACCCTC.